This is a list of T cell receptor beta chains from one sample in a study of patients and donors after allogeneic stem cell transplantation. TCRdb reprocessed the RT-PCR reads via MiXCR and lists one record per CDR3 protein. Altogether about 40,000 distinct CDR3 sequences are present, about 30% being singletons, with the ten largest covering roughly 78%. Sequenced sample: blood, either unsorted or a sorted T cell fraction (not recorded which). These receptors all come from a human donor who was either an allogeneic HSCT recipient or a stem cell or donor lymphocyte infusion donor (not recorded which). It is not recorded whose cells these are; they may come from a transplant donor. CDR3s leave out the opening cysteine and the closing phenylalanine or tryptophan.

cdr3_length j_call v_call cdr3_aa
13 TRBJ1-2 TRBV5-1 ASSPLPDRSYGYT
10 TRBJ1-1 TRBV29-1 SVHPSPARTF
12 TRBJ1-6 TRBV6-5 ASSTVNYNSPLH
12 TRBJ2-2 TRBV25-1 ASSVGTYTGELF
12 TRBJ1-1 TRBV9 ASSPQTQNTEAF
14 TRBJ2-1 TRBV7-9 ASSLARGNGYNEQF
14 TRBJ2-1 TRBV20-1 SGSPSGRSLYNEQF
13 TRBJ2-1 TRBV11-2 ASSLVRADGSPQF
14 TRBJ1-5 TRBV6-1 ASSASDRASNQPQH
13 TRBJ2-5 TRBV28 ASSPPRDRYGVQY
14 TRBJ2-7 TRBV18 ASSPTLAGANYEQY
13 TRBJ1-2 TRBV5-6 ASSRGRDKNYGYT
12 TRBJ2-2 TRBV30 AWTRDRDTGELF
14 TRBJ1-5 TRBV11-2 ASSLTGGGSNQPQH
12 TRBJ1-2 TRBV6-2/TRBV6-3 ASGNRDSYYGYT
13 TRBJ2-7 TRBV7-7 ASSLAPGFPYEQY
9 TRBJ1-2 TRBV12-5 ASGFVDGYT
14 TRBJ1-6 TRBV20-1 SARDPAGRRDSPLH
10 TRBJ1-4 TRBV4-1 ASSVGFEKLF
8 TRBJ2-1 TRBV20-1 SATSNEQF
13 TRBJ2-2 TRBV7-8 ASTRQALNTGELF
15 TRBJ2-5 TRBV5-1 ASSPGIGAKDFETQY
12 TRBJ2-7 TRBV9 ASSWDFTGDEQY
12 TRBJ1-4 TRBV12-3/TRBV12-4 ASRPQGTMTKLF
14 TRBJ2-4 TRBV15 ATSRDLGEPKNIQY
12 TRBJ1-4 TRBV12-3/TRBV12-4 ASRGQGLNEKLF
16 TRBJ2-3 TRBV6-2/TRBV6-3 ASSYPQGGGSISDTQY
9 TRBJ1-2 TRBV20-1 SARDRGGYT
11 TRBJ2-1 TRBV20-1 SARTSWNNEQF
13 TRBJ2-3 TRBV7-2 ASSSRDRGLNTQY
10 TRBJ1-4 TRBV3-1 ASSQSAKGLF
13 TRBJ1-1 TRBV7-2 ASSLWTGFATEAF
12 TRBJ1-1 TRBV3-1 ASSQGTGNTEAF
11 TRBJ2-7 TRBV20-1 SARQTSGYEQY
12 TRBJ2-7 TRBV7-9 ASSLGQPPYEQY
11 TRBJ2-7 TRBV10-3 AISESREAEQY
14 TRBJ2-2 TRBV5-1 ASSLTGGPVSGELF
9 TRBJ1-1 TRBV10-3 ATGQGREAF
14 TRBJ1-2 TRBV12-3/TRBV12-4 ASSPWDRTGTYGYT
10 TRBJ2-7 TRBV6-5 ASSSGSYEQY
13 TRBJ1-2 TRBV5-1 ASTPGSAANYGYT
15 TRBJ2-4 TRBV5-1 ASSFLGGGLAKNIQY
11 TRBJ2-7 TRBV5-1 ASSWGQGREQY
13 TRBJ1-2 TRBV4-1 ASSGEAGANYGYT
14 TRBJ1-6 TRBV7-2 ASSGREITYNSPLH
12 TRBJ1-2 TRBV12-3/TRBV12-4 ASSPLRLAYGYT
12 TRBJ1-3 TRBV24-1 ATSDPRGVDTIY
12 TRBJ1-4 TRBV7-2 ASSLISQNEKLF
13 TRBJ1-1 TRBV7-6 ASSRGLRTNTEAF
12 TRBJ2-5 TRBV4-1 ASSQPRREETQY
11 TRBJ2-7 TRBV20-1 SARDWGTYEQY
13 TRBJ1-4 TRBV6-6 ASRSTGTTNEKLF
10 TRBJ1-2 TRBV12-3/TRBV12-4 ASRGEDYGYT
10 TRBJ1-2 TRBV28 ASKRQGGGYT
11 TRBJ1-6 TRBV28 ASSFFRGTPLH